This paragraph reports one T cell receptor (beta chain). The antigen remains undetermined. The data were taken from a study of cytomegalovirus exposure and HLA in healthy donors. General study findings and limits: Accounts indicate the classifier identified cytomegalovirus status with strong specificity and sensitivity. In presence/absence analyses, roughly uniform sequencing depth across donors was assumed. What a later analysis reportedly showed was that an Asian-associated ancestry cluster had fewer N-insertions than the approximately 700-donor mean.

V shed 3 bases, J shed 4 bases, and the junction held 10 bases outside the gene matches. This CDR3 contains 16 residues. The germline V gene encodes CDR1 MNHEY and CDR2 SMNVEV (reference sequence). PCR involved 60 Vbeta and 13 Jbeta primers. Profiling relied on immunoSEQ multiplex PCR, and the TCRdb table lists in-frame clones only, not all of them. The top ten hold around 3% of the sample, which has about 96,000 clones, 70% to 85% seen once. Sequencing was performed on PBMCs. The clonotype comes from a man aged 30-40 years in good health and CMV-seronegative. The chain employs TRBV27 and TRBJ2-7; TRBD2 aligns across 9 bases. The DNA of the CDR3 is TGTGCCAGCAGTTTGACTAGCGGTAGATCGCATTACGAGCAGTACTTC. Its translation: CASSLTSGRSHYEQYF.